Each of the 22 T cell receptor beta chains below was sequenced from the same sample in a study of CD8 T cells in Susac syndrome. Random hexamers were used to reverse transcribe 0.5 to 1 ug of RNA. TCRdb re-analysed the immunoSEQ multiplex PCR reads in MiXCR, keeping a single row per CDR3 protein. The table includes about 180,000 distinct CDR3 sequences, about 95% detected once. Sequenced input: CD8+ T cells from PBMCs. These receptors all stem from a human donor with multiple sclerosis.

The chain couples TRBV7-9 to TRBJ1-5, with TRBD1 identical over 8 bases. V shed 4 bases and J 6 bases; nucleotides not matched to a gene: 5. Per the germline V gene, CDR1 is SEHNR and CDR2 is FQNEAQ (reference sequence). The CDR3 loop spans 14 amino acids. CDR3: CASSWSGQGQPQHF. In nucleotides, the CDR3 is TGTGCCAGCAGCTGGTCTGGACAGGGTCAGCCCCAGCATTTT.

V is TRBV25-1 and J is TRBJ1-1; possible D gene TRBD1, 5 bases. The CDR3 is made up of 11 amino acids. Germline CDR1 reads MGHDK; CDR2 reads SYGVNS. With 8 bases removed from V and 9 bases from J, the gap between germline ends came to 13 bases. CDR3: CASGGGRKAFF. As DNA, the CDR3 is TGTGCCAGCGGGGGTGGGAGAAAAGCTTTCTTT.

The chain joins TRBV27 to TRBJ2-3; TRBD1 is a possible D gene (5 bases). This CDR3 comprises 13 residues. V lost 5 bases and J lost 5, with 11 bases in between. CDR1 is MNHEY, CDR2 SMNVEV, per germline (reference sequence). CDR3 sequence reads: CASSTGAEDTQYF. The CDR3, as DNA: TGTGCCAGCAGTACAGGAGCCGAAGATACGCAGTATTTT.

The CDR3 region has the DNA TGCAGCGTTGAATACGCCGGGACAGGGCGATACGAGCAGTACTTC. Protein sequence: CSVEYAGTGRYEQYF. This sequence joins TRBV29-1 and TRBJ2-7; 9 positions match TRBD1. The CDR3 sequence is 15 residues long. The trim removed 2 bases at V and 4 bases at J, leaving 9 bases unmatched. The germline CDR1 and CDR2 sequences are SQVTM and ANQGSEA.

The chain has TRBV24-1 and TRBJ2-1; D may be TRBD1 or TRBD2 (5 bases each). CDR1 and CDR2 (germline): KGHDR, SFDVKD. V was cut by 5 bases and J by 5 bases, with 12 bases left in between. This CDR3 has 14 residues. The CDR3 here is CATSGRDGNNEQFF. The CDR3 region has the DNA TGTGCCACCAGTGGCCGGGACGGCAACAATGAGCAGTTCTTC.

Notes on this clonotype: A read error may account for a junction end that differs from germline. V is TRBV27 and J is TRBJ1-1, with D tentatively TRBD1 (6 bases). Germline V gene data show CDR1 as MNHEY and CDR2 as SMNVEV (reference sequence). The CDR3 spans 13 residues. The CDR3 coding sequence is TGTGCCAGCAGTTTCGGGGGGGACACTGAAGTTTTCTTT. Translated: CASSFGGDTEVFF.

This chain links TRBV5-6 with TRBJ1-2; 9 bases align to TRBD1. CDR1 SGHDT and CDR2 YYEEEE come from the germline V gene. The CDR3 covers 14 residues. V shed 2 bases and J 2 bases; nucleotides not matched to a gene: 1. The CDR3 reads CASSFGQGNYGYTF. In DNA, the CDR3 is TGTGCCAGCAGCTTCGGACAGGGGAACTATGGCTACACCTTC.

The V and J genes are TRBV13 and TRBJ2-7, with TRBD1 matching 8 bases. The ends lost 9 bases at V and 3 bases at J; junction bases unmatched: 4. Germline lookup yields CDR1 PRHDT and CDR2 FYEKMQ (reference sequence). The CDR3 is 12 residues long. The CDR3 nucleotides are TGTGCCAGGTGGGACAGGCGCTACGAGCAGTACTTC. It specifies CARWDRRYEQYF.

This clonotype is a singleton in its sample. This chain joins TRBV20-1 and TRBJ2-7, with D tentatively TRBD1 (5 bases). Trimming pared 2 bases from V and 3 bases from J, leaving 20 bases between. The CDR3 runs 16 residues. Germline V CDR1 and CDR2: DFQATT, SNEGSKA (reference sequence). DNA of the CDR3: TGCAGTGCTAGATCCCCTCTTCGAGGACACCGCTACGAGCAGTACTTC. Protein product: CSARSPLRGHRYEQYF.

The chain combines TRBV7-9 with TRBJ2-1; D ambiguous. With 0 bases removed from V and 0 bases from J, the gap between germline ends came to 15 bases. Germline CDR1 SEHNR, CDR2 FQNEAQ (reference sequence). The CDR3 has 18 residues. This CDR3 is CASSLAVGTLSSYNEQFF. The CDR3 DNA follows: TGTGCCAGCAGCTTAGCGGTGGGAACCTTGAGCTCCTACAATGAGCAGTTCTTC. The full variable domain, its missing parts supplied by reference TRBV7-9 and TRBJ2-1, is DTGVSQNPRHKITKRGQNVTFRCDPISEHNRLYWYRQTLGQGPEFLTYFQNEAQLEKSRLLSDRFSAERPKGSFSTLEIQRTEQGDSAMYLCASSLAVGTLSSYNEQFFGPGTRLTVL.

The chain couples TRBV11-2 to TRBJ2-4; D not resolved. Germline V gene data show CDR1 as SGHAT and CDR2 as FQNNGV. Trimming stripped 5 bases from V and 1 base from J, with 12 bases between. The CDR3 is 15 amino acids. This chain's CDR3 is CASSPNTWAKNIQYF. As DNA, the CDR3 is TGTGCCAGCAGCCCCAACACTTGGGCCAAAAACATTCAGTACTTC.

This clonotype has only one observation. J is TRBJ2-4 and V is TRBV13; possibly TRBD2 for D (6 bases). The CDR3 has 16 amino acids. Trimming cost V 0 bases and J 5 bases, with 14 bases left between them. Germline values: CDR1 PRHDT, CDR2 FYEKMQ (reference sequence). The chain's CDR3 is CASSLGAGTLENIQYF. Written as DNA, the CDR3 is TGTGCCAGCAGCTTAGGGGCAGGGACTCTGGAAAACATTCAGTACTTC.

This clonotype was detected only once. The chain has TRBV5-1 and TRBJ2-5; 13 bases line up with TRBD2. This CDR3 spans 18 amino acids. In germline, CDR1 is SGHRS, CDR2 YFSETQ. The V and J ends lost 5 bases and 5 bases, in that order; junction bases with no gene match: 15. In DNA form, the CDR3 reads TGCGCCAGCAGTTGGACTGGACTAGCGGGAGTAGAAAGGGAGACCCAGTACTTC. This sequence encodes CASSWTGLAGVERETQYF. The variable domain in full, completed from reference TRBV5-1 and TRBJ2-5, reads KAGVTQTPRYLIKTRGQQVTLSCSPISGHRSVSWYQQTPGQGLQFLFEYFSETQRNKGNFPGRFSGRQFSNSRSEMNVSTLELGDSALYLCASSWTGLAGVERETQYFGPGTRLLVL.

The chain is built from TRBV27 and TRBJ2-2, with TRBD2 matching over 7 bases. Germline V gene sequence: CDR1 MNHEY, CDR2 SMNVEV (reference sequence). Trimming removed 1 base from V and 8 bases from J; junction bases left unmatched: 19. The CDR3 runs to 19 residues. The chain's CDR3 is CASSLFGLAERTGAGELFF. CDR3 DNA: TGTGCCAGCAGTTTATTCGGGCTAGCGGAGCGAACCGGGGCAGGGGAGCTGTTTTTT.

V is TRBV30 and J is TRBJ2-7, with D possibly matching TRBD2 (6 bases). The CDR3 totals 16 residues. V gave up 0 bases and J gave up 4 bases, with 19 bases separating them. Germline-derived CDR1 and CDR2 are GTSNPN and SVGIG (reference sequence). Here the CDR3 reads CAWSVLGRLVRYEQYF. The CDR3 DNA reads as TGTGCCTGGAGTGTACTGGGTAGACTAGTTCGATACGAGCAGTACTTC.

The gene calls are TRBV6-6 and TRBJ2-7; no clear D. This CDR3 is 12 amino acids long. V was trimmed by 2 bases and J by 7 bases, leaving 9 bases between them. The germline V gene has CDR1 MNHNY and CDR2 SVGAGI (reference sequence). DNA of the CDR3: TGTGCCAGCAGTTACGTTCGCGAGGAGCAGTACTTC. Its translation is CASSYVREEQYF.

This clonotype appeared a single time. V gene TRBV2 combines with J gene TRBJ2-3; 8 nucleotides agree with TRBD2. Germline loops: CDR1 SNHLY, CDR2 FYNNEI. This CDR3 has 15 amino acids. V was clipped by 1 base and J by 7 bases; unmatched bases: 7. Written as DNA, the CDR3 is TGTGCCAGCAGTGAAGGTGCGGGAGGATCATATACGCAGTATTTT. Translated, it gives CASSEGAGGSYTQYF.

This CDR3 is CASSLYAGTSGTETQYF. The CDR3 DNA sequence: TGTGCCAGCAGTTTATACGCCGGGACTAGCGGGACGGAGACCCAGTACTTC. This chain joins TRBV27 and TRBJ2-5; TRBD2 matches 13 bases. CDR1 and CDR2 (germline): MNHEY, SMNVEV (reference sequence). The CDR3 runs 17 residues. The junction had 7 bases not matched to a gene; V was cut back by 1 base and J by 5 bases.

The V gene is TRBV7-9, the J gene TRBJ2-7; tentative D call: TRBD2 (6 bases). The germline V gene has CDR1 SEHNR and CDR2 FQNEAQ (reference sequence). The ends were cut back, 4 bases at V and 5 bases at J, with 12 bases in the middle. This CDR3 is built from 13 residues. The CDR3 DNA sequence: TGTGCCAGCAGCTGGACTATAGGCCACGAGCAGTACTTC. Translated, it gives CASSWTIGHEQYF.

The CDR3, as DNA: TGTGCCAGCAGTGGACTTAAGGGTGAGCAGTTCTTC. This sequence encodes CASSGLKGEQFF. The genes are TRBV9 and TRBJ2-1, with D maybe TRBD2 (5 bases). The CDR3 has 12 amino acids. The germline V gene encodes CDR1 SGDLS and CDR2 YYNGEE. Trimming pared 5 bases from V and 9 bases from J, leaving 12 bases between.

The DNA of the CDR3 is TGTGCCAGCAGCGAGGCCCCTCTGGTAGCCAAAAACATTCAGTACTTC. Its translation: CASSEAPLVAKNIQYF. This chain uses TRBV9 with TRBJ2-4; no reliable D call. Looked up from germline, CDR1 is SGDLS and CDR2 is YYNGEE. V lost 3 bases and J lost 0, with 13 bases in between. The CDR3 spans 16 residues.

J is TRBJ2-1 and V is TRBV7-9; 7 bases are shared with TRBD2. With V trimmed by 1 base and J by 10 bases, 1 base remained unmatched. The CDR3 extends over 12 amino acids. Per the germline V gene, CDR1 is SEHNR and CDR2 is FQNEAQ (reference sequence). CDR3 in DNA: TGTGCCAGCAGCTTAGTGCGGGAGGAGCAGTTCTTC. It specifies CASSLVREEQFF.